This passage covers 28 T cell receptor beta chains from one sample sequenced in a study of blood T cell repertoires in COVID-19. The assay was immunoSEQ multiplex PCR, and TCRdb's table has in-frame clones only and misses some. The table includes roughly 120,000 clones, more than 60% detected once. The sample consisted of peripheral blood. Receptors originate from a man aged 65 to 85 with acute or convalescent COVID-19.

The chain combines TRBV18 with TRBJ1-3; no clear D. This CDR3 has 15 amino acids. The ends were cut back, 3 bases at V and 4 bases at J, with 13 bases in the middle. Germline values: CDR1 KGHSH, CDR2 LQKENI. The CDR3 DNA is TGTGCCAGCTCACCGGACTTCCGTGGGGGAAACACCATATATTTT. Protein: CASSPDFRGGNTIYF.

The V call is TRBV3-1 (or the pseudogene TRBV3-2), the J call TRBJ2-2; 8 bases are shared with TRBD1. In germline, CDR1 is LGHDT, CDR2 YNNKEL (reference sequence). J lost 4 bases, V lost 2 bases, and 3 bases had no gene match. The CDR3 sequence is 15 residues long. The CDR3 bases are TGTGCCAGCAGCCAACAGACAGGGGCCACCGGGGAGCTGTTTTTT. Protein: CASSQQTGATGELFF.

The V and J genes are TRBV5-3 and TRBJ2-1; TRBD2 might be the D (6 bases). TRBV5-3 is placed among ORFs of uncertain function. CDR3 length equals 18 residues. Trimming pared 6 bases from V and 0 bases from J, leaving 22 bases between. The CDR3: CARMGTENCPCSYNEQFF. The CDR3, as DNA: TGTGCCAGAATGGGGACTGAAAACTGTCCCTGCTCCTACAATGAGCAGTTCTTC.

V gene TRBV7-8 combines with J gene TRBJ2-5, with 10 bases identical to TRBD2. Trimming took 5 bases from V and 5 from J; bases not matched to a gene: 14. The CDR3 covers 17 residues. CDR1 and CDR2 from the germline V gene are SGHVS and FQNEAQ. In DNA form, the CDR3 reads TGTGCCAGCAGCCCCCGAGGAAGCGGGAGGGCCCGGGAGACCCAGTACTTC. This translates into CASSPRGSGRARETQYF.

The rearrangement links TRBV7-9 to TRBJ2-3, with TRBD2 matching over 11 bases. This CDR3 has 15 amino acids. Germline CDR1 is SEHNR and CDR2 is FQNEAQ (reference sequence). Trimming at V came to 6 bases and at J to 1 base, leaving 3 bases not matched to a gene. CDR3 sequence reads: CASRSLAGGTDTQYF. In DNA, the CDR3 is TGTGCCAGCAGATCACTAGCGGGGGGCACAGATACGCAGTATTTT.

The chain links TRBV11-3 to TRBJ1-1; D not certain. V lost 0 bases and J 4 bases, leaving 15 bases between the germline ends. The germline V gene has CDR1 SGHNT and CDR2 YENEEA. The CDR3 is 16 amino acids. CDR3 in amino acids: CASSLDSIAEGTEAFF. CDR3 in DNA: TGTGCCAGCAGCTTAGACTCGATCGCCGAGGGCACTGAAGCTTTCTTT.

A single count supports this clone. The V call is TRBV7-2, the J call TRBJ2-2; possible D gene TRBD1, 7 bases. CDR3 length equals 16 residues. The V end was cut by 3 bases, the J end by 4 bases, with 15 bases between. Germline V lookup: CDR1 SGHTA, CDR2 FQGNSA. CDR3 DNA sequence: TGTGCCAGCAGCTTTGGAGGGGGCGCATCCACCGGGGAGCTGTTTTTT. It codes for CASSFGGGASTGELFF.

V is TRBV28 and J is TRBJ1-2, with TRBD1 matching over 8 bases. Losses at the gene ends were 6 bases for V and 4 bases for J; bases not matched to a gene: 10. Germline lookup yields CDR1 MDHEN and CDR2 SYDVKM. The CDR3 spans 15 residues. CDR3 DNA: TGTGCCAGCAGACCTCGAGGGACAGGCTTCTATGGCTACACCTTC. Its protein is CASRPRGTGFYGYTF.

This clone appeared a single time. The chain carries TRBV11-3 and TRBJ2-1, with 8 bases fitting TRBD2. The CDR3 spans 15 residues. Germline CDR1 reads SGHNT; CDR2 reads YENEEA. The J segment lost 5 bases and the V segment lost 2 bases, leaving 5 bases of the junction unmatched. CDR3 nucleotides: TGTGCCAGCAGCTTAATGGCGGGAGGTCACAATGAGCAGTTCTTC. Translation gives CASSLMAGGHNEQFF. Drawing the rest from reference TRBV11-3 and TRBJ2-1, the complete variable domain is EAGVVQSPRYKIIEKKQPVAFWCNPISGHNTLYWYLQNLGQGPELLIRYENEEAVDDSQLPKDRFSAERLKGVDSTLKIQPAELGDSAVYLCASSLMAGGHNEQFFGPGTRLTVL.

J is TRBJ2-1 and V is TRBV5-1; TRBD2 agrees at 8 bases. The CDR3 sequence is 16 residues long. After removal of 0 bases from V and 6 bases from J, the junction contained 8 bases not matched to a gene. Germline V gene lookup returns CDR1 SGHRS and CDR2 YFSETQ. Written as DNA, the CDR3 is TGCGCCAGCAGCTTGGGTCCAGCGGGAGAGTCCAATGAGCAGTTCTTC. It yields the protein CASSLGPAGESNEQFF.

V usage is TRBV5-1 and J usage is TRBJ2-2, with TRBD1 identical over 8 bases. The germline CDR1 and CDR2 sequences are SGHRS and YFSETQ. The CDR3 spans 15 residues. The trim removed 5 bases at V and 2 bases at J, leaving 5 bases unmatched. The CDR3 reads CASSMQGANTGELFF. In DNA form, the CDR3 reads TGCGCCAGCAGTATGCAGGGGGCTAACACCGGGGAGCTGTTTTTT.

The chain uses TRBV2 and TRBJ2-3, with D possibly matching TRBD2 (6 bases). With 3 bases removed from V and 4 bases from J, the gap between germline ends came to 8 bases. This CDR3 has 13 amino acids. CDR1 SNHLY and CDR2 FYNNEI come from the germline V gene. CDR3 nucleotides: TGTGCCAGCAGTGAGAGGAGGGCAGATACGCAGTATTTT. The encoded protein is CASSERRADTQYF.

The genes are TRBV10-3 and TRBJ2-7; D is possibly TRBD1 (5 bases). The germline V gene has CDR1 ENHRY and CDR2 SYGVKD. Deletions cut 0 bases from V and 6 bases from J, with 12 bases between. CDR3 length: 14 amino acids. The CDR3 DNA follows: TGTGCCATCAGTGAGTCGATACAGGTCGGCGAGCAGTACTTC. It encodes CAISESIQVGEQYF.

This clone occurred a few times. This chain links TRBV27 with TRBJ1-5, with TRBD1 matching 8 bases. J gave up 0 bases and V 4 bases, and 26 bases lay outside the gene matches. CDR3 length: 23 amino acids. Per the germline V gene, CDR1 is MNHEY and CDR2 is SMNVEV (reference sequence). As DNA, the CDR3 is TGTGCCAGCAGTTGCCGAGAGCGGCCCAGGGGGCGGGTAGGCCGTGATAGCAATCAGCCCCAGCATTTT. This gives the protein CASSCRERPRGRVGRDSNQPQHF.

The V gene is TRBV6-5, the J gene TRBJ2-3, with D perhaps TRBD1 (5 bases). CDR1 and CDR2 (germline): MNHEY, SVGAGI. Trimming removed 0 bases at V and 6 bases at J, with 13 bases between. There are 15 residues in the CDR3. The DNA of the CDR3 is TGTGCCAGCAGTTACTCGTTAGGGGAAGACGATACGCAGTATTTT. As protein: CASSYSLGEDDTQYF.

J is TRBJ1-3 and V is TRBV6-1, with 9 bases matching TRBD1. Germline CDR1 is MNHNS and CDR2 is SASEGT. With 1 base clipped from V and 4 bases from J, the junction kept 2 bases outside the gene matches. The CDR3 is 15 residues long. The CDR3 protein is CASSEGTGVGNTIYF. CDR3 nucleotide sequence: TGTGCCAGCAGTGAAGGGACAGGGGTCGGAAACACCATATATTTT.

The chain couples TRBV29-1 to TRBJ2-5, with D tentatively TRBD2 (7 bases). The V gene's germline CDR1 is SQVTM and CDR2 ANQGSEA. The length of the CDR3 is 13 residues. The V end lost 3 bases, the J end lost 4 bases, and 12 bases lay between the germline ends. Here the CDR3 DNA reads TGCAGCGTTGACGCGGGGGCTCTAGAGACCCAGTACTTC. As protein: CSVDAGALETQYF.

Ten or more counts support this clone. The chain joins TRBV20-1 to TRBJ2-3; D perhaps matches TRBD2 (5 bases). Germline loops: CDR1 DFQATT, CDR2 SNEGSKA (reference sequence). The V end was cut by 3 bases, the J end by 5 bases, with 9 bases between. The CDR3 runs 12 residues. The CDR3 loop is CSASAGKDTQYF. The DNA of the CDR3 is TGCAGTGCTAGTGCGGGTAAAGATACGCAGTATTTT.

In its sample, this clone was seen once. The chain joins TRBV19 to TRBJ1-1; D is uncertain. The CDR3 contains 11 residues. V was clipped by 3 bases and J by 8 bases, with 7 bases between them. CDR1 is LNHDA and CDR2 is SQIVND in the germline V gene (reference sequence). The CDR3 protein is CASSISVEAFF. The CDR3 DNA reads TGTGCCAGTAGTATCTCGGTCGAAGCTTTCTTT. The whole variable domain, remainder taken from reference TRBV19 and TRBJ1-1, is DGGITQSPKYLFRKEGQNVTLSCEQNLNHDAMYWYRQDPGQGLRLIYYSQIVNDFQKGDIAEGYSVSREKKESFPLTVTSAQKNPTAFYLCASSISVEAFFGQGTRLTVV.

The CDR3 coding sequence is TGTGCCAGCAGCCGACAGGGTTTCACCGGGGAGCTGTTTTTT. Its protein is CASSRQGFTGELFF. This chain uses TRBV3-1 (or the pseudogene TRBV3-2) with TRBJ2-2; 7 nucleotides agree with TRBD1. The germline CDR1 and CDR2 sequences are LGHDT and YNNKEL (reference sequence). The V segment lost 4 bases and the J segment 4 bases; nucleotides outside the gene matches: 3. The CDR3 covers 14 residues.

V and J are TRBV4-1 and TRBJ2-5; maybe TRBD2 (7 bases). With 2 bases removed from V and 5 bases from J, the gap between germline ends came to 12 bases. This CDR3 comprises 14 residues. Germline CDR1 is MGHRA and CDR2 is YSYEKL. The CDR3 DNA follows: TGCGCCAGCAGCCAAAGCGGGACAAGGGAGACCCAGTACTTC. It encodes CASSQSGTRETQYF.

The V gene is TRBV6-2 or TRBV6-3, the J gene TRBJ2-3; 13 nucleotides match TRBD2. This CDR3 is built from 16 residues. Unmatched junction bases numbered 1, after V lost 2 bases and J lost 2 bases. Germline V gene data show CDR1 as MNHEY and CDR2 as SVGEGT. This chain's CDR3 is CASSYGTSGDTDTQYF. DNA of the CDR3: TGTGCCAGCAGTTACGGGACTAGCGGGGACACAGATACGCAGTATTTT.

This sequence joins TRBV7-3 and TRBJ2-2, with a possible D match to TRBD1 (5 bases). The CDR3 loop spans 13 amino acids. Trimming pared 8 bases from V and 2 bases from J, leaving 9 bases between. CDR1 is SGHTA and CDR2 is FQGTGA in the germline V gene. The CDR3 bases are TGTGCCAGCGGACAAACAAACACCGGGGAGCTGTTTTTT. It yields the protein CASGQTNTGELFF.

The CDR3 loop is CASSFTGGEQFF. CDR3 in DNA: TGTGCCAGCAGCTTCACAGGGGGTGAGCAGTTCTTC. This rearrangement joins TRBV11-3 to TRBJ2-1; 8 bases agree with TRBD1. The germline V gene has CDR1 SGHNT and CDR2 YENEEA. The junction had 1 base not matched to a gene; V was cut back by 3 bases and J by 9 bases. CDR3 length equals 12 residues.

This chain uses TRBV25-1 with TRBJ2-7; 8 bases align to TRBD1. The CDR3 is 16 residues long. The germline gives CDR1 MGHDK, CDR2 SYGVNS. The ends lost 0 bases at V and 4 bases at J; junction bases unmatched: 8. The CDR3: CASSEYRADREYEQYF. The DNA for the CDR3 is TGTGCCAGCAGTGAATATCGGGCGGACAGGGAATACGAGCAGTACTTC.

The chain joins TRBV5-1 to TRBJ1-3; 7 positions agree with TRBD1. The CDR3 spans 13 residues. The germline V gene encodes CDR1 SGHRS and CDR2 YFSETQ. V lost 5 bases to trimming and J lost 3 bases; unmatched junction nucleotides: 2. CDR3 amino acids: CASSQGVGNTIYF. DNA of the CDR3: TGCGCCAGCAGTCAGGGGGTTGGAAACACCATATATTTT.

The chain combines TRBV6-2 or TRBV6-3 with TRBJ1-3; possible D gene TRBD1, 6 bases. There are 14 residues in the CDR3. CDR1 and CDR2 (germline): MNHEY, SVGEGT. V was cut by 4 bases and J by 2 bases, with 9 bases left in between. CDR3 residues: CASSSQGTGNTIYF. CDR3 DNA: TGTGCCAGCAGTTCCCAGGGGACTGGAAACACCATATATTTT.

The chain is built from TRBV29-1 and TRBJ2-7, with 8 bases matching TRBD1. V lost 2 bases to trimming and J lost 7 bases; unmatched junction nucleotides: 7. The CDR3 is made up of 13 amino acids. The germline gives CDR1 SQVTM, CDR2 ANQGSEA. The CDR3 nucleotides are TGCAGCGTTGAAAGTCAGGGGGCAGGTGAGCAGTACTTC. Its translation: CSVESQGAGEQYF.